This entry concerns a single T cell receptor (beta chain). This entry belongs to a study of cytomegalovirus exposure and HLA in healthy donors. Trimming pared 0 bases from V and 5 bases from J, leaving 9 bases between. Germline CDR1 is SGHRS and CDR2 is YFSETQ. The CDR3 is 14 residues long. In the PCR, 60 Vbeta and 13 Jbeta primers were used. Method: immunoSEQ multiplex PCR; TCRdb's copy keeps in-frame clones and lacks some. The profile shows more than 150,000 clones, around 83% of them singletons. The chain links TRBV5-1 to TRBJ2-1; D uncertain. The specimen was PBMCs. This receptor was taken from a girl aged 2 to 9 in good health and CMV-seropositive. The CDR3 sequence: CASSLEWANNEQFF. The CDR3 DNA sequence: TGCGCCAGCAGCTTGGAATGGGCAAACAATGAGCAGTTCTTC. The full variable domain, with the rest looked up from reference TRBV5-1 and TRBJ2-1, is KAGVTQTPRYLIKTRGQQVTLSCSPISGHRSVSWYQQTPGQGLQFLFEYFSETQRNKGNFPGRFSGRQFSNSRSEMNVSTLELGDSALYLCASSLEWANNEQFFGPGTRLTVL.